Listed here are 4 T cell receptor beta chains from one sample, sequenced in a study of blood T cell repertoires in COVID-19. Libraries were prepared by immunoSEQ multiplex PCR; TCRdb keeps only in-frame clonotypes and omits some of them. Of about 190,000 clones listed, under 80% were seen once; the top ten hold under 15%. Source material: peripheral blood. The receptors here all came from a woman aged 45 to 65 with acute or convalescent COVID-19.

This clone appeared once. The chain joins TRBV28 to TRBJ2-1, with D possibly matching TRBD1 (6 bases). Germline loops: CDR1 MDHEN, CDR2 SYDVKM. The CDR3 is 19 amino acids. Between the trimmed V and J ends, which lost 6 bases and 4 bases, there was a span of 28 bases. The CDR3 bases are TGTGCCAGCAGCGCCACGTTCCCCTACAGGGTGGAGATATACAATGAGCAGTTCTTC. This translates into CASSATFPYRVEIYNEQFF.

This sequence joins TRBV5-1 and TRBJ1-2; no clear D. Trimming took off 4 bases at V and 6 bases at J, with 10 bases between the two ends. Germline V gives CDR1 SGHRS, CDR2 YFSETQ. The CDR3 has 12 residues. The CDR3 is CASSRSRDGYTF. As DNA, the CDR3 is TGCGCCAGCAGCCGATCGAGGGATGGCTACACCTTC.

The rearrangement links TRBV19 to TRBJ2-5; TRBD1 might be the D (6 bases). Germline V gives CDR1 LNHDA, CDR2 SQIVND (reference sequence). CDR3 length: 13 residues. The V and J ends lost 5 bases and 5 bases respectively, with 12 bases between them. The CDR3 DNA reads TGTGCCAGTAGTGCAGGGGCTAGGGAGACCCAGTACTTC. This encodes CASSAGARETQYF.

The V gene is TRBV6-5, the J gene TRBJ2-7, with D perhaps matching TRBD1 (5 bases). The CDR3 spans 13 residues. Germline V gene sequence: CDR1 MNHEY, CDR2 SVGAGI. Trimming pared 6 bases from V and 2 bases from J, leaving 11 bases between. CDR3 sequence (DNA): TGTGCCAGCAGGCTCAGGGTCGCCTACGAGCAGTACTTC. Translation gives CASRLRVAYEQYF.